Presented here are 10 T cell receptor beta chains from one specimen sequenced in a study of shared clonotypes between healthy human individuals. Naive-designated CD8 cells lacked CD45RO, were positively enriched for CCR7, and omitted terminally differentiated effector memory CD45RA+ cells. Profiled with immunoSEQ multiplex PCR; TCRdb holds only in-frame clones, not every one. This sample carries millions of clones, about 92% of them seen once, and the ten largest clones take more than 1.5%. Sequenced sample: naive CD8+ T cells from PBMCs. These receptors all come from a man between 18 and 35 years old in good health. Some clones in this sample may be carry-over from other donors' samples.

This chain links TRBV15 with TRBJ2-5, with D perhaps matching TRBD2 (6 bases). Deletions cut 1 base from V and 5 bases from J, with 20 bases between. Germline loops: CDR1 LNHNV, CDR2 YYDKDF (reference sequence). This CDR3 region has 17 residues. CDR3 sequence (DNA): TGTGCCACCAGCAGAGGCTCAATTACCGGGACTCGGGAGACCCAGTACTTC. It translates to CATSRGSITGTRETQYF.

Note on this clone: This sample includes further DNA sequences coding for the same CDR3. The gene calls are TRBV27 and TRBJ1-5; D not resolved. The CDR3 runs to 12 residues. Trimming shortened V by 5 bases and J by 7 bases, and 9 bases separated the two germline ends. Germline V gene data show CDR1 as MNHEY and CDR2 as SMNVEV (reference sequence). CDR3 residues: CASSARGQPQHF. CDR3 nucleotides: TGTGCCAGCAGTGCCCGGGGACAGCCCCAGCATTTT.

On this clone itself: The same CDR3 also results from other DNA sequences found in this sample. The gene calls are TRBV9 and TRBJ2-1, with a weak D call TRBD2 (5 bases). V dropped 0 bases and J dropped 0 bases, with 7 bases sitting between them. The CDR3 covers 15 residues. Germline lookup yields CDR1 SGDLS and CDR2 YYNGEE. CDR3 protein: CASSVGRSSYNEQFF. The CDR3 bases are TGTGCCAGCAGCGTAGGGAGGAGCTCCTACAATGAGCAGTTCTTC.

V is TRBV5-4 and J is TRBJ1-1, with a tentative D call TRBD1 (5 bases). Germline V CDR1 and CDR2: SGHNT, YYREEE (reference sequence). The V end was cut by 5 bases, the J end by 1 base, with 15 bases between. CDR3 length: 15 residues. The CDR3 loop is CASSQREGRNTEAFF. The CDR3 DNA follows: TGTGCCAGCAGTCAGAGAGAGGGGAGGAACACTGAAGCTTTCTTT.

This chain connects TRBV7-9 to TRBJ2-2; 11 bases fit TRBD2. CDR1 SEHNR and CDR2 FQNEAQ come from the germline V gene (reference sequence). The junction had 5 bases not matched to a gene; V was cut back by 4 bases and J by 4 bases. The CDR3 extends over 16 amino acids. CDR3 sequence: CASSSLAGAVTGELFF. Written as DNA, the CDR3 is TGTGCCAGCAGCTCACTAGCGGGAGCGGTCACCGGGGAGCTGTTTTTT.

This rearrangement joins TRBV18 to TRBJ1-3; tentatively, D is TRBD1 (6 bases). Germline CDR1 reads KGHSH; CDR2 reads LQKENI. The CDR3 contains 20 residues. The ends were cut back, 6 bases at V and 4 bases at J, with 31 bases in the middle. Here the CDR3 DNA reads TGTGCCAGCTCTCAAGCAAGATCCCCGGGGACATTCACGGTCGGAAACACCATATATTTT. Its translation is CASSQARSPGTFTVGNTIYF. The full variable domain, its missing parts supplied by reference TRBV18 and TRBJ1-3, is NAGVMQNPRHLVRRRGQEARLRCSPMKGHSHVYWYRQLPEEGLKFMVYLQKENIIDESGMPKERFSAEFPKEGPSILRIQQVVRGDSAAYFCASSQARSPGTFTVGNTIYFGEGSWLTVV.

The J gene is TRBJ2-3, the V gene TRBV11-2; 11 bases are a match to TRBD2. This CDR3 comprises 18 residues. The germline V gene has CDR1 SGHAT and CDR2 FQNNGV. Unmatched junction bases numbered 14, after V lost 1 base and J lost 8 bases. DNA for the CDR3: TGTGCCAGCAGCTTAGGAGGGCCGGGACTAGCGGCATGGGGTACGCAGTATTTT. It translates to CASSLGGPGLAAWGTQYF.

A single count supports this clone. The gene calls are TRBV9 and TRBJ2-3; the match to TRBD2 covers 10 bases. Germline loops: CDR1 SGDLS, CDR2 YYNGEE. J lost 6 bases, V lost 0 bases, and 4 bases had no gene match. CDR3 length: 15 amino acids. The CDR3 region has the DNA TGTGCCAGCAGCGTAGTCGGGACTAGCGCGGATACGCAGTATTTT. Protein product: CASSVVGTSADTQYF.

The V and J genes are TRBV27 and TRBJ2-1; D uncertain. This CDR3 contains 16 residues. Trimming stripped 5 bases from V and 0 bases from J, with 14 bases between. Germline V gene sequence: CDR1 MNHEY, CDR2 SMNVEV (reference sequence). The CDR3 DNA reads TGTGCCAGCAGTACGCCCGTTGGCGGCTCCTACAATGAGCAGTTCTTC. Encoded protein: CASSTPVGGSYNEQFF.

The chain carries TRBV7-8 and TRBJ2-7, with 9 bases fitting TRBD2. Germline loops: CDR1 SGHVS, CDR2 FQNEAQ. Trimming removed 2 bases from V and 0 bases from J; junction bases left unmatched: 5. The CDR3 is 16 amino acids. CDR3 DNA sequence: TGTGCCAGCAGCTTATGGCGGGAGGGAGACTCCTACGAGCAGTACTTC. It codes for CASSLWREGDSYEQYF.